A single sample is the source of the 12 T cell receptor beta chains below, sequenced in a study of T-cell memory formation after mild COVID-19. TCRdb recomputed calls from the 5' RACE reads with MiXCR, one row per CDR3 protein. The sample carries roughly 160,000 distinct CDR3 sequences, 10% to 15% recorded once. Input material: PBMCs or a T cell subset sorted from them (not recorded which). These receptors were obtained from a man aged 18-30 years who had mild COVID-19 (a few samples of this study predate the infection). Cell type and time point are not known.

The sample holds a few counts of this clonotype. The rearrangement links TRBV20-1 to TRBJ2-3, with D maybe TRBD1 (7 bases). V lost 4 bases, J lost 6 bases, and 11 bases lay in between. The CDR3 is made up of 12 amino acids. Germline CDR1 reads DFQATT; CDR2 reads SNEGSKA (reference sequence). CDR3 sequence reads: CSAKEGADTQYF. CDR3 coding DNA: TGCAGTGCTAAGGAGGGGGCCGATACGCAGTATTTT.

This chain links TRBV5-6 with TRBJ1-5, with D uncertain. The CDR3 is made up of 13 amino acids. The V end was cut by 4 bases, the J end by 7 bases, with 12 bases between. From germline, CDR1 is SGHDT and CDR2 YYEEEE. The CDR3, as DNA: TGTGCCAGCAGCAAGGACTTGGGGCAGCCCCAGCATTTT. It specifies CASSKDLGQPQHF.

There are a few counts of this clonotype. J is TRBJ1-4 and V is TRBV5-1, with TRBD1 as a possible D gene (5 bases). Germline V gene lookup returns CDR1 SGHRS and CDR2 YFSETQ. There are 14 residues in the CDR3. V lost 4 bases to trimming and J lost 8 bases, with 15 bases between them. The CDR3: CASSPDGGGEKLFF. In DNA, the CDR3 is TGCGCCAGCAGCCCCGACGGGGGAGGCGAAAAACTGTTTTTT. The complete variable domain, with remaining parts taken from reference TRBV5-1 and TRBJ1-4, reads KAGVTQTPRYLIKTRGQQVTLSCSPISGHRSVSWYQQTPGQGLQFLFEYFSETQRNKGNFPGRFSGRQFSNSRSEMNVSTLELGDSALYLCASSPDGGGEKLFFGSGTQLSVL.

This clonotype was counted between two and nine times. The chain employs TRBV25-1 and TRBJ2-6; unclear D gene. With 2 bases removed from V and 2 bases from J, the gap between germline ends came to 1 base. The germline gives CDR1 MGHDK, CDR2 SYGVNS. The CDR3 is made up of 13 amino acids. The chain's CDR3 is CASSEAGANVLTF. CDR3 bases: TGTGCCAGCAGTGAAGCTGGGGCCAACGTCCTGACTTTC. Complete variable domain (other parts from reference TRBV25-1 and TRBJ2-6): EADIYQTPRYLVIGTGKKITLECSQTMGHDKMYWYQQDPGMELHLIHYSYGVNSTEKGDLSSESTVSRIRTEHFPLTLESARPSHTSQYLCASSEAGANVLTFGAGSRLTVL.

The J gene is TRBJ1-2, the V gene TRBV5-1, with D perhaps TRBD1 (6 bases). Trimming removed 0 bases from V and 8 bases from J, with 11 bases in between. The CDR3 length is 13 residues. The germline gives CDR1 SGHRS, CDR2 YFSETQ. CDR3 sequence: CASSLEWGLGYTF. The CDR3 coding sequence is TGCGCCAGCAGCTTGGAGTGGGGGCTGGGCTACACCTTC.

The chain couples TRBV5-1 to TRBJ1-3; D unresolved. V was cut by 0 bases and J by 0 bases, with 7 bases left in between. The CDR3 has 15 residues. Germline CDR1 SGHRS, CDR2 YFSETQ. CDR3 bases: TGCGCCAGCAGCTTGGACACCGACTCTGGAAACACCATATATTTT. Protein: CASSLDTDSGNTIYF.

CDR3 sequence (DNA): TGTGCCAGCAGCTCACCGGGGACTAGCGGGGGGGATACGCAGTATTTT. Protein: CASSSPGTSGGDTQYF. This chain connects TRBV7-2 to TRBJ2-3; the match to TRBD2 covers 15 bases. V shed 4 bases, J shed 6 bases, and the junction held 5 bases outside the gene matches. Germline lookup yields CDR1 SGHTA and CDR2 FQGNSA. This CDR3 region has 16 residues.

V is TRBV9 and J is TRBJ2-3; the D gene is possibly TRBD2 (5 bases). The CDR3 runs 13 residues. V gave up 0 bases and J gave up 8 bases, with 10 bases separating them. CDR1 is SGDLS, CDR2 YYNGEE, per germline. CDR3 protein: CASSVVDGSTQYF. The CDR3 DNA reads TGTGCCAGCAGCGTAGTCGATGGGAGTACGCAGTATTTT. Supplemented by reference TRBV9 and TRBJ2-3, the full variable domain reads DSGVTQTPKHLITATGQRVTLRCSPRSGDLSVYWYQQSLDQGLQFLIQYYNGEERAKGNILERFSAQQFPDLHSELNLSSLELGDSALYFCASSVVDGSTQYFGPGTRLTVL.

This chain joins TRBV2 and TRBJ2-7; D unresolved. This CDR3 is built from 11 residues. Germline CDR1 SNHLY, CDR2 FYNNEI. The V end was cut by 7 bases, the J end by 4 bases, with 8 bases between. The CDR3 loop is CASTGAYEQYF. Written as DNA, the CDR3 is TGTGCCAGCACAGGTGCTTACGAGCAGTACTTC.

This sequence joins TRBV4-3 and TRBJ1-2; 7 nucleotides align to TRBD1. The CDR3 is 16 residues long. Germline V gene data show CDR1 as LGHNA and CDR2 as YSLEER. The junction had 13 bases not matched to a gene; V was cut back by 4 bases and J by 5 bases. CDR3 protein: CASSRGRGTVFYGYTF. CDR3 bases: TGCGCCAGCAGCCGAGGCAGGGGGACAGTTTTTTATGGCTACACCTTC.

Many counts were recorded for this clonotype. The genes are TRBV29-1 and TRBJ2-1; the D gene could be TRBD1 or TRBD2 (5 bases each). Germline V lookup: CDR1 SQVTM, CDR2 ANQGSEA. CDR3 size: 11 residues. Trimming shortened V by 7 bases and J by 7 bases, and 11 bases separated the two germline ends. CDR3: CSAARGNEQFF. CDR3 bases: TGCAGCGCCGCGAGGGGTAATGAGCAGTTCTTC.

The chain employs TRBV5-6 and TRBJ1-2; tentatively, D is TRBD1 (6 bases). Germline V gene data show CDR1 as SGHDT and CDR2 as YYEEEE. The CDR3 consists of 15 residues. V was cut by 0 bases and J by 4 bases, with 13 bases left in between. CDR3 region: CASSLGPLDSYGYTF. The CDR3, as DNA: TGTGCCAGCAGCTTGGGACCGTTGGACAGCTATGGCTACACCTTC.